The rows below give T cell receptor beta chains drawn from one sample of a study of T cells in Graves' hyperthyroidism and ophthalmopathy. TCRdb itself ran the multiplex PCR reads through MiXCR, one entry per CDR3 protein. The table records about 600,000 distinct CDR3 sequences, more than 15% of them present only once. The sequencing input was blood. All receptors come from a woman in her thirties or forties with Graves' ophthalmopathy. CDR3s include the opening cysteine and the closing phenylalanine or tryptophan. The D gene is left open where the match is weak.

D: NA
V: TRBV7-9
J: TRBJ1-3
CDR3: CASSPPGDSSGNTIYF

D: TRBD2
V: TRBV12-3/TRBV12-4
J: TRBJ2-7
CDR3: CASTHSGRSSEQYF

D: TRBD2
V: TRBV7-9
J: TRBJ2-1
CDR3: CASSLAFVGGEQFF

D: NA
V: TRBV5-1
J: TRBJ1-1
CDR3: CASSLGGTEPSNTEAFF

D: NA
V: TRBV29-1
J: TRBJ1-2
CDR3: CSVVQGPSYGYTF

D: NA
V: TRBV6-1
J: TRBJ2-7
CDR3: CASRGGGEVAEQYF

D: NA
V: TRBV6-5
J: TRBJ2-7
CDR3: CASSYSQAGWEQYF

D: NA
V: TRBV7-2
J: TRBJ2-2
CDR3: CASSLQGFTGELFF

D: TRBD1
V: TRBV6-1
J: TRBJ2-1
CDR3: CASSEAYLGQGAQGEQFF

D: NA
V: TRBV28
J: TRBJ2-7
CDR3: CASSINRNEQYF

D: NA
V: TRBV28
J: TRBJ2-1
CDR3: CASSFGGAVEQFF

D: NA
V: TRBV4-1
J: TRBJ2-5
CDR3: CASSLDGRQETQYF

D: NA
V: TRBV7-8
J: TRBJ1-3
CDR3: CASSTPRKQDKAFGNTIYF

D: NA
V: TRBV2
J: TRBJ2-3
CDR3: CAGRQLTDTQYF

D: NA
V: TRBV5-8
J: TRBJ1-3
CDR3: CASSRRGNSGNTIYF

D: NA
V: TRBV19
J: TRBJ1-6
CDR3: CASSIATAYNSPLHF

D: NA
V: TRBV24-1
J: TRBJ2-1
CDR3: CATSEDMFDEQFF

D: NA
V: TRBV20-1
J: TRBJ2-5
CDR3: CSSLTGLTEETQYF

D: TRBD2
V: TRBV5-6
J: TRBJ2-7
CDR3: CASQSSGFTYEQYF

D: NA
V: TRBV7-9
J: TRBJ1-1
CDR3: CASSFGGLGTEAFF

D: NA
V: TRBV19
J: TRBJ2-3
CDR3: CASRERVGDTQYF

D: NA
V: TRBV7-8
J: TRBJ1-2
CDR3: CASSLSQLGGYTF

D: TRBD1
V: TRBV6-5
J: TRBJ1-1
CDR3: CASSYSGQANTEAFF

D: NA
V: TRBV28
J: TRBJ1-1
CDR3: CASSPTRGLNTEAFF

D: NA
V: TRBV29-1
J: TRBJ2-7
CDR3: CSVQKGVWETREQYF

D: TRBD1
V: TRBV24-1
J: TRBJ2-1
CDR3: CATSDPTGVGRYEQFF

D: NA
V: TRBV6-1
J: TRBJ1-6
CDR3: CASSREYNSPLHF

D: TRBD1
V: TRBV2
J: TRBJ2-1
CDR3: CASAGTDYNEQFF

D: NA
V: TRBV3-1
J: TRBJ2-3
CDR3: CASSQEWGSTDTQYF

D: NA
V: TRBV9
J: TRBJ1-4
CDR3: CASSVSTGRGEKLFF

D: NA
V: TRBV4-2
J: TRBJ1-1
CDR3: CASSQRGGTNTEAFF

D: NA
V: TRBV25-1
J: TRBJ2-1
CDR3: CASSEWGPSGNNEQFF

D: NA
V: TRBV29-1
J: TRBJ1-4
CDR3: CSVVGGPNEKLFF

D: TRBD1
V: TRBV3-1
J: TRBJ1-6
CDR3: CASSQAGTVKDSPLHF

D: TRBD2
V: TRBV2
J: TRBJ2-3
CDR3: CASSETLTSGSLVDTQYF

D: NA
V: TRBV7-8
J: TRBJ2-7
CDR3: CASSPPWSGSYEQYF

D: NA
V: TRBV18
J: TRBJ1-5
CDR3: CASSPPGQPQHF

D: TRBD1
V: TRBV2
J: TRBJ2-5
CDR3: CASRYRGLETQYF

D: NA
V: TRBV6-1
J: TRBJ1-5
CDR3: CASSVGSNQPQHF

D: TRBD1
V: TRBV28
J: TRBJ2-1
CDR3: CASSSGGEGEQFF

D: TRBD2
V: TRBV7-9
J: TRBJ2-7
CDR3: CASSQTAVYGGRLAEQYF

D: TRBD1
V: TRBV7-9
J: TRBJ2-5
CDR3: CASSFLRDRGRTETQYF

D: NA
V: TRBV7-2
J: TRBJ1-2
CDR3: CASSSGDGNYGYTF

D: NA
V: TRBV14
J: TRBJ2-5
CDR3: CASSPQAGALGTQYF

D: TRBD2
V: TRBV7-2
J: TRBJ2-1
CDR3: CASSWRPRLAGGEQFF

D: NA
V: TRBV11-2
J: TRBJ2-1
CDR3: CASSQDTGITYNEQFF

D: NA
V: TRBV28
J: TRBJ1-5
CDR3: CASSFGQPQHF

D: NA
V: TRBV29-1
J: TRBJ1-5
CDR3: CSVGSPNQPQHF

D: NA
V: TRBV30
J: TRBJ1-1
CDR3: CAWSVLVEAFF

D: TRBD1
V: TRBV5-1
J: TRBJ2-6
CDR3: CASSFSTGELAGANVLTF

D: TRBD2
V: TRBV28
J: TRBJ2-1
CDR3: CASSPPGLAAQFF

D: NA
V: TRBV19
J: TRBJ2-7
CDR3: CASSIASEKYEQYF

D: NA
V: TRBV9
J: TRBJ2-1
CDR3: CASSVQGLSYNEQFF

D: NA
V: TRBV20-1
J: TRBJ1-3
CDR3: CSAVRTVSGNTIYF

D: TRBD1
V: TRBV10-3
J: TRBJ1-5
CDR3: CAISESGQGGQPQHF

D: NA
V: TRBV12-3/TRBV12-4
J: TRBJ2-2
CDR3: CASRPTGEGGELFF

D: NA
V: TRBV20-1
J: TRBJ2-6
CDR3: CSARDPRTTGANVLTF

D: TRBD2
V: TRBV9
J: TRBJ2-7
CDR3: CASSVASGSGNEQYF

D: NA
V: TRBV5-1
J: TRBJ2-2
CDR3: CASNPGHNTGELFF